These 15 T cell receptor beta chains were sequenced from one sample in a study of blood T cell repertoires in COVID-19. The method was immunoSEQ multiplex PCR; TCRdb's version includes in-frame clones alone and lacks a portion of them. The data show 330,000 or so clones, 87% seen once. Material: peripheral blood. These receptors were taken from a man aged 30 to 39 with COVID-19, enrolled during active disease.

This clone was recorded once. The CDR3 spells CASSSPGLAGLGELFF. DNA for the CDR3: TGTGCCAGCAGCTCTCCGGGACTAGCGGGTCTTGGGGAGCTGTTTTTT. The chain couples TRBV7-3 to TRBJ2-2; 12 positions match TRBD2. The CDR3 length is 16 residues. J lost 8 bases, V lost 4 bases, and 8 bases had no gene match. The germline V gene has CDR1 SGHTA and CDR2 FQGTGA.

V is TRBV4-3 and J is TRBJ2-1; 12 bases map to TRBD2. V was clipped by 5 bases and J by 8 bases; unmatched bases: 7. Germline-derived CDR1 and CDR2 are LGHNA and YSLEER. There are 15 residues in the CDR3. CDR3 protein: CASSLETSGSYEQFF. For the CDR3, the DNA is TGCGCCAGCAGCTTAGAGACTAGCGGGAGCTATGAGCAGTTCTTC.

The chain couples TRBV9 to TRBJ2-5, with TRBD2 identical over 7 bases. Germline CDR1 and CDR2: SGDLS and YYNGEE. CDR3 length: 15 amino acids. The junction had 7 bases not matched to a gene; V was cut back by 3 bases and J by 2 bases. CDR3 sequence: CASSAAPAGQETQYF. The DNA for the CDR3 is TGTGCCAGCAGCGCTGCCCCAGCGGGACAAGAGACCCAGTACTTC.

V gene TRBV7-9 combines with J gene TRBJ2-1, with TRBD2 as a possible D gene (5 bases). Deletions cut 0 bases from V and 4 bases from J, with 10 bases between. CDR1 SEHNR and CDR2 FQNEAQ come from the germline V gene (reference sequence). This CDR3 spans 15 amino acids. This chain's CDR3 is CASSLARGVYNEQFF. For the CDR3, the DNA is TGTGCCAGCAGCTTAGCCCGGGGAGTATACAATGAGCAGTTCTTC.

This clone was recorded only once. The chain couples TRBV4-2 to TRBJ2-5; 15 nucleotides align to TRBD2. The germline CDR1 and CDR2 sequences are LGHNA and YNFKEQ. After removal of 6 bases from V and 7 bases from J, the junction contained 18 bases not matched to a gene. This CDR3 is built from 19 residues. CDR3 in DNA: TGTGCCAGCAGTCAGAACGCCGGGACTAGCGGGGGGAGTTGGGGGACCCAGTACTTC. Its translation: CASSQNAGTSGGSWGTQYF.

DNA of the CDR3: TGTGCCAGCAGCTTGAGTGTGAACACTGAAGCTTTCTTT. Encoded protein: CASSLSVNTEAFF. The chain is built from TRBV7-9 and TRBJ1-1; D gene uncertain. This CDR3 spans 13 amino acids. V lost 3 bases and J lost 0, with 5 bases in between. The germline V gene encodes CDR1 SEHNR and CDR2 FQNEAQ (reference sequence).

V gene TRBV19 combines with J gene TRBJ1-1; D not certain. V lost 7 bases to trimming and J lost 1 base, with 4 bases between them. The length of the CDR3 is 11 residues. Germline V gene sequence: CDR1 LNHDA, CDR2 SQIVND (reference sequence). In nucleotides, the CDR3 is TGTGCCAGTAACAAGAACACTGAAGCTTTCTTT. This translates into CASNKNTEAFF.

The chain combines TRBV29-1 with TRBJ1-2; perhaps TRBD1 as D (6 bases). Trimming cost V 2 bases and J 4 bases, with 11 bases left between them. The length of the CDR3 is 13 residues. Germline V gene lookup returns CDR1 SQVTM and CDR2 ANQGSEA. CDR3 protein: CSVEWGLTYGYTF. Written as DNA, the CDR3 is TGCAGCGTTGAATGGGGGCTCACCTATGGCTACACCTTC.

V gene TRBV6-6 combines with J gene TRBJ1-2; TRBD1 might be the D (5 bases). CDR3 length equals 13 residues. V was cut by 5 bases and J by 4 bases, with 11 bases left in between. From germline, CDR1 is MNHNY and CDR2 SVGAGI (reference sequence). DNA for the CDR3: TGTGCCAGCAGTCCCCAGGGCCCCTATGGCTACACCTTC. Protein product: CASSPQGPYGYTF.

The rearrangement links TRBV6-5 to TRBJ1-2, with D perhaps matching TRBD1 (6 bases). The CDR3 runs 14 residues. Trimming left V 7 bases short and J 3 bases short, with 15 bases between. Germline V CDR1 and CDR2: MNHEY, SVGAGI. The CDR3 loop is CASKGPGAYYGYTF. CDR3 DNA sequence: TGTGCCAGCAAAGGTCCAGGGGCTTACTATGGCTACACCTTC.

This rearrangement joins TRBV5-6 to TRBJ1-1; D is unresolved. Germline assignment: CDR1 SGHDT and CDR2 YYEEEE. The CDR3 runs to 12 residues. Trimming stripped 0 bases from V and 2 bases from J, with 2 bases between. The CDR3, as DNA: TGTGCCAGCAGCTTGGCTAACACTGAAGCTTTCTTT. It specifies CASSLANTEAFF. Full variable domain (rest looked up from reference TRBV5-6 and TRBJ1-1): DAGVTQSPTHLIKTRGQQVTLRCSPKSGHDTVSWYQQALGQGPQFIFQYYEEEERQRGNFPDRFSGHQFPNYSSELNVNALLLGDSALYLCASSLANTEAFFGQGTRLTVV.

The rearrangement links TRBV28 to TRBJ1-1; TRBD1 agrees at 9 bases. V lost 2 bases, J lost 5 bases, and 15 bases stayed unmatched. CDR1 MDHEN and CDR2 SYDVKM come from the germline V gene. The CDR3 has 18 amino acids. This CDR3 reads CASSLDPTGTGLETEAFF. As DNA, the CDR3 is TGTGCCAGCAGTTTAGATCCCACCGGGACAGGGTTAGAAACTGAAGCTTTCTTT.

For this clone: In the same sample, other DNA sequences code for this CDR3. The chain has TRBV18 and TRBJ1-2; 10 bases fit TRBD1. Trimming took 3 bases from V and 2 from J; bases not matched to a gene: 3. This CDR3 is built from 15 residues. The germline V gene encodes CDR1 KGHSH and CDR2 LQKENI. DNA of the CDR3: TGTGCCAGCTCACCCCCGGGACAGGGGAACTATGGCTACACCTTC. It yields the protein CASSPPGQGNYGYTF.

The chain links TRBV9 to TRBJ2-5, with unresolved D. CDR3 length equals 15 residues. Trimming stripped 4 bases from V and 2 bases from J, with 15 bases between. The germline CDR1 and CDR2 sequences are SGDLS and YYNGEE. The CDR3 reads CASSPPGPRQETQYF. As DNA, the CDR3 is TGTGCCAGCAGCCCCCCGGGTCCCCGTCAAGAGACCCAGTACTTC.

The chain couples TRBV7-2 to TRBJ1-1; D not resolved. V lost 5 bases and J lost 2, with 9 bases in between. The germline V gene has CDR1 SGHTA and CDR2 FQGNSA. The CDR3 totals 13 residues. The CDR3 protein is CASSATRNTEAFF. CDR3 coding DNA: TGTGCCAGCAGCGCAACAAGAAACACTGAAGCTTTCTTT.